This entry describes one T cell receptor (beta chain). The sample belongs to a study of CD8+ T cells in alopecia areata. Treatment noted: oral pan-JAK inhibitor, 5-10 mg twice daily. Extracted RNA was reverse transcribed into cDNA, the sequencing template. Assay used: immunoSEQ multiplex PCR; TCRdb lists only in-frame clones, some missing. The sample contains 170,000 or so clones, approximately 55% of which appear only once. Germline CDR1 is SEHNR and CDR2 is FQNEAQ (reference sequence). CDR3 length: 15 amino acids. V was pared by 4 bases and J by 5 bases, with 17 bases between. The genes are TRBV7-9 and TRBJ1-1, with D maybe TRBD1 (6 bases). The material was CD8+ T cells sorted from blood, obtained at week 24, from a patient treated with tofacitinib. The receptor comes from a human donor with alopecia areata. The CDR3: CASSSQGEAKTEAFF. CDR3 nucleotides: TGTGCCAGCAGCTCACAGGGAGAGGCGAAAACTGAAGCTTTCTTT.